This T cell receptor (beta chain) was identified in a study of blood T cell repertoires in COVID-19. Germline CDR1 reads SGHDT; CDR2 reads YYEEEE. The CDR3 runs 14 residues. V was trimmed by 4 bases and J by 0 bases, leaving 7 bases between them. Method: immunoSEQ multiplex PCR; TCRdb's copy keeps in-frame clones and lacks some. The repertoire holds 22,000 or so clones, with around nine tenths as singletons. The J gene is TRBJ1-4, the V gene TRBV5-6, with unresolved D. This receptor was identified in a woman aged 60 to 75 with active COVID-19. The sequenced sample was peripheral blood. The CDR3 protein is CASSLIATNEKLFF. The CDR3 coding sequence is TGTGCCAGCAGCCTTATTGCAACTAATGAAAAACTGTTTTTT.